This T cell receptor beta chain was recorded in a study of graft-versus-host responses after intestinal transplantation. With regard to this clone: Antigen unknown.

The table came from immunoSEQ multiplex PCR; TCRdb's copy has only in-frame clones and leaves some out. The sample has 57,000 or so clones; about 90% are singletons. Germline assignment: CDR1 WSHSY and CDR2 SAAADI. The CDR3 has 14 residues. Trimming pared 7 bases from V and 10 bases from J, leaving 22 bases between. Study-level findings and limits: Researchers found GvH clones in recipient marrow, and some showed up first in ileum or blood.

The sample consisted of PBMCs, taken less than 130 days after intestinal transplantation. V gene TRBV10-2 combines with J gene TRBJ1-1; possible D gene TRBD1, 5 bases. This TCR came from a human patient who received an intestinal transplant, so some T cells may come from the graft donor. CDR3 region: CASTKNRDQPAAFF. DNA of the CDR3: TGCGCCAGCACTAAAAACCGGGACCAACCTGCAGCTTTCTTT.